This T cell receptor (beta chain) was found in a study of T cells in Graves' hyperthyroidism and ophthalmopathy (dated by TCRdb to the late 2010s). For the wider study: Peripheral blood was collected at initial diagnosis, before any treatment. Thyroid tissue and blood T-cell repertoires from six Graves' hyperthyroidism patients were also compared in the study. Prospective prediction of ophthalmopathy was tested in an independent validation cohort consisting of about 20 hyperthyroidism patients and approximately 16 patients who later progressed to ophthalmopathy. To identify distinguishing TCR V-J signatures, a discovery cohort of 90 to 100 patients was used, comprising 43 with Graves' ophthalmopathy and approximately 57 with stable Graves' hyperthyroidism. The approximately 100 discovery patients were divided at random into training and test sets in a 7:3 ratio. According to the paper, TCR Vbeta CDR3 sequencing was carried out on roughly 130 peripheral blood samples, which came from some 41 ophthalmopathy, fewer than 80 hyperthyroidism and some 17 progressor patients. Following sampling, methimazole starting at 30 mg daily was given to hyperthyroidism patients, and high-dose intravenous methylprednisolone was given to ophthalmopathy patients. Overall study results and their limits: Sample size was not statistically predetermined, and investigators were not blinded to group allocation. Most expanded thyroid clonotypes (frequency above 0.001) were also detected in blood, a finding suggesting that blood repertoires may reflect thyroid immune responses. In validation, progression to ophthalmopathy was predicted by the model with 55% to 71% sensitivity and 72.22% specificity, a median of approximately 7.1 months before onset. A 13 V-J signature model separated ophthalmopathy from stable hyperthyroidism, with nearly 90% sensitivity and 81.08% specificity in cross-validation and 80%/75% in testing.

The TCR beta CDR3 regions were amplified from RNA transcripts. The first round of RT-PCR for the TCR CDR3 was performed with the HTBI primer set and the Qiagen OneStep RT-PCR kit. Libraries were constructed in a second round of multiplex PCR, after which size selection and purification were carried out. Paired-end sequencing of the libraries was performed with 100 bp reads on an Illumina HiSeq2000. In the original analysis: Raw data were processed with SOAPnuke, discarding reads with adapters, uncalled bases, mean Phred below 15, or no exact constant-primer or identifier match. High-quality paired reads were merged with COPE v1.2.5, and unique nucleotide sequences were defined as clonotypes. Clonotypes were aligned to IMGT TRBV, TRBD and TRBJ reference segments using MiTCR v1.1. Only V-J combinations with frequency above 0.0001, covering 98% to 99.2% of repertoires, were analysed. The TCS score was defined as the ratio of F50 (clonal expansion) to E x V (chaos), calculated using BLOSUM62-based TCRdist between CDR3 peptides within each V-J. Welch's t-statistics and random forest reduced roughly 530 V-J features to 13, which were used in a naive Bayes classifier (R e1071). In TCRdb, the public reads were trimmed at Q25 with fastp and aligned with MiXCR, with productive beta chains retained. CDR3 protein duplicates are merged, each entry listing the most common genes and DNA. TCRdb, rather than the study authors, made the V and J calls. This sample lists roughly 360,000 distinct CDR3 sequences; 13% were detected once. The ten top clones hold around 20% of the sample.

CDR1 DFQATT and CDR2 SNEGSKA were looked up in the germline V gene (reference sequence). Counted from cysteine to phenylalanine, this CDR3 has 13 amino acids. Just CDR3 DNA is preserved here, 39 bases in frame from base 1. At the junction V is shortened by 1 base and J by 0 bases, with 4 bases in between. This clonotype has at least ten counts. Its recognized antigen is unknown. No base qualities exist here, and no much larger clone lies one base off it. Hyperthyroidism patients were newly diagnosed, had a disease duration of under 2 months, and were aged 18 to 65 years. Any patient with an uncontrolled infection, another autoimmune disease, pregnancy or lactation was excluded. Diagnoses were based on clinical symptoms, serum thyroxine and TRAb, thyroid ultrasound and orbital computed tomography. For progressor patients, blood was drawn at the first diagnosis of hyperthyroidism, before any ophthalmopathy symptoms had appeared. PBMCs were separated from 8 to 10 ml of fresh peripheral blood using Ficoll-Paque density gradient centrifugation. Progressor patients were defined as those initially diagnosed with Graves' hyperthyroidism in whom ophthalmopathy developed during follow-up. Total RNA was extracted using Trizol reagent, and RNA quality was assessed on an Agilent 2100 Bioanalyzer.

This chain joins TRBV20-1 to TRBJ1-3; no D gene call is confident. The sequence came from a young man with Graves' hyperthyroidism that later progressed to Graves' ophthalmopathy. The material sequenced was blood. The CDR3 loop reads CSARAPSGNTIYF. In nucleotide form, the sequence is TGCAGTGCTAGAGCCCCCTCTGGAAACACCATATATTTT.